This T cell receptor beta chain was identified during a study of molecular identifiers for immune sequencing clone quantification. Whole-study context: In replicates, RNA from roughly 20,000 or 100,000 naive CD8 cells was divided five ways and four parts were sequenced.

General study results and limits: Clones that exceeded 20 RNA copies held over 99% of effector molecules, yet under 1% in naive cells.

The CDR3 totals 13 residues. The V gene end was trimmed by 6 bases and the J gene end by 2 bases; junction bases not matched to a gene: 4. Per the germline V gene, CDR1 is MNHEY and CDR2 is SMNVEV (reference sequence). A single record per CDR3 protein comes from TCRdb applying MiXCR to the PCR reads. The sample consists of around 470,000 distinct CDR3 sequences, around 23% of them appearing once. This clonotype was observed many times. Its antigen is not known. This TCR came from a human donor in good health. Some libraries in this study had Jurkat cell RNA spiked in. The sequencing sample was made of naive CD8+ T cells from blood, with Jurkat cell RNA spiked in. Subset indicated: FACS-sorted CD8+CD4-CCR7+CD45RA+ naive T cells. The gene calls are TRBV27 and TRBJ2-7; TRBD1 aligns across 7 bases. CDR3 loop: CASSLQGTYEQYF. The DNA for the CDR3 is TGTGCCAGCAGCCTACAGGGGACCTACGAGCAGTACTTC.